The sequence of this TCR beta chain was determined in a study of T cells in Graves' hyperthyroidism and ophthalmopathy. Study-level points and caveats: Among thyroid clonotypes expanded above 0.001, most also appeared in blood. The model's output predicted ophthalmopathy at a median of 6.5 months prior to onset.

Template material for amplifying TCR beta CDR3 regions consisted of RNA transcripts. The TCR CDR3 was amplified in a first-round RT-PCR using the HTBI primer set. TCRdb independently ran MiXCR on the multiplex PCR reads; one entry per CDR3 protein. The sample lists nearly 750,000 distinct CDR3 sequences; just over 35% were seen once. Uncontrolled infection, other autoimmune disease, pregnancy or lactation led to exclusion. As concerns this clonotype: Its specificity is not known.

CDR1 and CDR2 from the germline V gene are SQVTM and ANQGSEA. Trimming took off 4 bases at V and 2 bases at J, with 9 bases between the two ends. This CDR3 is built from 13 residues. Material for sequencing was blood. The receptor was isolated from a woman aged 40 to 50 with Graves' hyperthyroidism. V is TRBV29-1 and J is TRBJ1-5, with D hard to call. The CDR3 is CSVGMRGNQPQHF. The DNA for the CDR3 is TGCAGCGTTGGGATGAGGGGCAATCAGCCCCAGCATTTT.